The next 32 T cell receptor beta chains were all read from a single sample in a study of T cells in narcolepsy. Repertoires were generated with immunoSEQ multiplex PCR, while TCRdb's copy carries only in-frame clones and drops some. Among over 15,000 clones listed, 85% to 90% were seen once. Sequencing input: memory (CD45RA-) CD4+ T cells from blood. These receptors originate from a human donor in good health.

The chain recombines TRBV7-2 with TRBJ2-5, with 7 bases fitting TRBD2. Trimming cost V 0 bases and J 7 bases; bases outside gene matches: 11. Germline values: CDR1 SGHTA, CDR2 FQGNSA. The CDR3 runs 16 residues. CDR3 nucleotides: TGTGCCAGCAGCTTAGCGCATGTAGGCGGGGGTAGGACCCAGTACTTC. Encoded protein: CASSLAHVGGGRTQYF. Full variable domain (remainder filled in from reference TRBV7-2 and TRBJ2-5): GAGVSQSPSNKVTEKGKDVELRCDPISGHTALYWYRQSLGQGLEFLIYFQGNSAPDKSGLPSDRFSAERTGGSVSTLTIQRTQQEDSAVYLCASSLAHVGGGRTQYFGPGTRLLVL.

V gene TRBV5-1 combines with J gene TRBJ2-7, with D tentatively TRBD1 (6 bases). Germline V gene lookup returns CDR1 SGHRS and CDR2 YFSETQ. Deletions cut 0 bases from V and 5 bases from J, with 15 bases between. The CDR3 consists of 15 residues. CDR3 protein: CASSLAGAPSNEQYF. CDR3 nucleotide sequence: TGCGCCAGCAGCTTGGCAGGGGCCCCGTCCAACGAGCAGTACTTC.

The gene calls are TRBV7-6 and TRBJ2-3, with TRBD2 matching 15 bases. CDR1 is SGHVS, CDR2 FNYEAQ, per germline. This CDR3 has 16 residues. Trimming cost V 5 bases and J 3 bases; bases outside gene matches: 3. CDR3 nucleotides: TGTGCCAGCAGCCCAGGGACTAGCGGGAGGACAGATACGCAGTATTTT. Its protein product is CASSPGTSGRTDTQYF.

This rearrangement joins TRBV6-1 to TRBJ2-2, with TRBD1 identical over 7 bases. V shed 2 bases and J 4 bases; nucleotides not matched to a gene: 1. The CDR3 runs 14 residues. Germline V gives CDR1 MNHNS, CDR2 SASEGT. The CDR3 reads CASSERQGTGELFF. The CDR3 region has the DNA TGTGCCAGCAGTGAAAGACAGGGCACCGGGGAGCTGTTTTTT.

The chain recombines TRBV2 with TRBJ1-1; perhaps TRBD1 as D (5 bases). The germline V gene has CDR1 SNHLY and CDR2 FYNNEI. The CDR3 covers 12 residues. Between the trimmed V and J ends, which lost 6 bases and 6 bases, there was a span of 11 bases. Written as DNA, the CDR3 is TGTGCCAGCAGCGGCAGGGCCTCTGAAGCTTTCTTT. Encoded protein: CASSGRASEAFF.

The rearrangement links TRBV5-5 to TRBJ2-3; tentative D call: TRBD2 (6 bases). The CDR3 extends over 15 amino acids. Trimming cost V 3 bases and J 3 bases, with 14 bases left between them. The germline V gene encodes CDR1 SGHKS and CDR2 YYEKEE (reference sequence). In DNA form, the CDR3 reads TGTGCCAGCAGCTCGCCGGGACTTGGGACAGATACGCAGTATTTT. It is translated as CASSSPGLGTDTQYF.

The rearrangement links TRBV5-8 to TRBJ2-7, with 7 bases that match TRBD1. Germline V gene sequence: CDR1 SGHTS, CDR2 YDEGEE. The CDR3 loop spans 13 amino acids. After removal of 4 bases from V and 4 bases from J, the junction contained 5 bases not matched to a gene. CDR3 in DNA: TGTGCCAGCAGCCTACCGGGACAGTACGAGCAGTACTTC. This encodes CASSLPGQYEQYF.

The V gene is TRBV6-1, the J gene TRBJ1-4; D not resolved. The V gene lost 5 bases and the J gene lost 8 bases, with 15 bases spanning the gap. The CDR3 contains 14 residues. Germline CDR1 and CDR2: MNHNS and SASEGT. Written as DNA, the CDR3 is TGTGCCAGCAGTACAGCATCCTCCAGAGAAAAACTGTTTTTT. Amino acid sequence: CASSTASSREKLFF.

The V and J genes are TRBV7-2 and TRBJ2-5, with TRBD1 as a possible D gene (6 bases). Between the trimmed V and J ends, which lost 5 bases and 7 bases, there was a span of 14 bases. The germline gives CDR1 SGHTA, CDR2 FQGNSA. CDR3 length equals 13 residues. CDR3 nucleotide sequence: TGTGCCAGCAGCGCCGACTGGGGGCGGACCCAGTACTTC. It encodes CASSADWGRTQYF.

The gene calls are TRBV18 and TRBJ1-2, with D possibly matching TRBD1 (6 bases). This CDR3 region has 15 residues. Looked up from germline, CDR1 is KGHSH and CDR2 is LQKENI. Trimming cost V 2 bases and J 4 bases, with 14 bases left between them. The CDR3 reads CASSPTAGEGYGYTF. Written as DNA, the CDR3 is TGTGCCAGCTCACCAACTGCAGGGGAGGGCTATGGCTACACCTTC.

This clone was detected once. The CDR3 coding sequence is TGTGCCAGCAGCCAGAATACTTCCCCACAGCCCCAGCATTTT. This codes for CASSQNTSPQPQHF. The gene calls are TRBV5-4 and TRBJ1-5; D gene ambiguous. The length of the CDR3 is 14 residues. Germline CDR1 reads SGHNT; CDR2 reads YYREEE (reference sequence). The V end lost 4 bases, the J end lost 7 bases, and 15 bases lay between the germline ends.

CDR3 protein: CASSLAGGRAGEQYF. CDR3 nucleotides: TGCGCCAGCAGCTTGGCCGGCGGGAGGGCAGGGGAGCAGTACTTC. The chain combines TRBV5-1 with TRBJ2-7, with 9 positions matching TRBD2. Germline loops: CDR1 SGHRS, CDR2 YFSETQ. Unmatched junction bases numbered 8, after V lost 0 bases and J lost 7 bases. The CDR3 spans 15 residues.

V usage is TRBV7-2 and J usage is TRBJ1-1; D may be TRBD1 (5 bases). CDR3 length: 14 amino acids. The germline gives CDR1 SGHTA, CDR2 FQGNSA. V was trimmed by 3 bases and J by 1 base, leaving 9 bases between them. The DNA for the CDR3 is TGTGCCAGCAGCTTGGGGCCGGCGAACACTGAAGCTTTCTTT. Translating it yields CASSLGPANTEAFF.

The table lists this clone with a few counts. V gene TRBV2 combines with J gene TRBJ1-4; a possible D gene is TRBD1 (5 bases). Deletions cut 6 bases from V and 7 bases from J, with 15 bases between. The CDR3 is made up of 14 amino acids. Germline V gene data show CDR1 as SNHLY and CDR2 as FYNNEI. This CDR3 is CASSQTDGGEKLFF. The DNA for the CDR3 is TGTGCCAGCAGCCAGACAGACGGCGGTGAAAAACTGTTTTTT.

This chain connects TRBV4-3 to TRBJ2-5; 7 bases line up with TRBD2. This CDR3 contains 16 residues. V lost 0 bases, J lost 5 bases, and 9 bases stayed unmatched. Germline V gene data show CDR1 as LGHNA and CDR2 as YSLEER. The CDR3: CASSQERASGFETQYF. DNA for the CDR3: TGCGCCAGCAGCCAAGAAAGGGCTAGCGGTTTCGAGACCCAGTACTTC.

The rearrangement uses TRBV6-6 and TRBJ2-6; D not certain. The germline V and J ends were trimmed by 6 bases and 0 bases, with 12 bases remaining between them. The V gene's germline CDR1 is MNHNY and CDR2 SVGAGI (reference sequence). The length of the CDR3 is 16 residues. CDR3 residues: CASSPPTSSGANVLTF. CDR3 DNA sequence: TGTGCCAGCAGCCCTCCCACCTCCTCTGGGGCCAACGTCCTGACTTTC.

The gene calls are TRBV5-1 and TRBJ2-7; D unresolved. The CDR3 length is 14 residues. Trimming cost V 0 bases and J 3 bases, with 10 bases left between them. Per germline, CDR1 SGHRS and CDR2 YFSETQ. The CDR3 loop is CASSLDVGLYEQYF. The CDR3 nucleotides are TGCGCCAGCAGCTTGGACGTAGGCCTCTACGAGCAGTACTTC.

The chain employs TRBV2 and TRBJ2-1; no firm D call. Trimming took off 2 bases at V and 2 bases at J, with 7 bases between the two ends. The CDR3 loop spans 14 amino acids. Germline V gene data show CDR1 as SNHLY and CDR2 as FYNNEI. The CDR3: CASSESAAYNEQFF. Here the CDR3 DNA reads TGTGCCAGCAGTGAATCTGCTGCCTACAATGAGCAGTTCTTC.

CDR3 sequence reads: CASTETSGNTGELFF. For the CDR3, the DNA is TGTGCCAGCACCGAGACTAGCGGAAACACCGGGGAGCTGTTTTTT. This rearrangement joins TRBV6-1 to TRBJ2-2; 9 nucleotides align to TRBD2. The CDR3 extends over 15 amino acids. Germline V CDR1 and CDR2: MNHNS, SASEGT. Trimming took 7 bases from V and 2 from J; bases not matched to a gene: 5.

This chain connects TRBV7-2 to TRBJ2-7; a weak D match, TRBD1 (5 bases). Germline V gene lookup returns CDR1 SGHTA and CDR2 FQGNSA. The CDR3 spans 14 residues. Trimming removed 1 base at V and 4 bases at J, with 11 bases between. The DNA of the CDR3 is TGTGCCAGCAGCTTAGTAGGGGCAGGTTACGAGCAGTACTTC. It codes for CASSLVGAGYEQYF. Supplemented by reference TRBV7-2 and TRBJ2-7, the full variable domain reads GAGVSQSPSNKVTEKGKDVELRCDPISGHTALYWYRQSLGQGLEFLIYFQGNSAPDKSGLPSDRFSAERTGGSVSTLTIQRTQQEDSAVYLCASSLVGAGYEQYFGPGTRLTVT.

The chain is built from TRBV10-2 and TRBJ1-2; 9 bases fit TRBD1. Germline loops: CDR1 WSHSY, CDR2 SAAADI. Trimming took 2 bases from V and 8 from J; bases not matched to a gene: 6. There are 14 residues in the CDR3. CDR3 amino acids: CASSEIQGAWGYTF. The CDR3 coding sequence is TGCGCCAGCAGTGAGATACAGGGGGCGTGGGGCTACACCTTC.

The V and J genes are TRBV11-2 and TRBJ1-1; no definite D call. This CDR3 comprises 11 residues. Germline V gene data show CDR1 as SGHAT and CDR2 as FQNNGV. V was shortened by 5 bases and J by 5 bases, with 6 bases between the two germline ends. In nucleotides, the CDR3 is TGTGCCAGCAGCGCAAGAACTGAAGCTTTCTTT. It specifies CASSARTEAFF.

V and J are TRBV14 and TRBJ2-2, with D possibly being TRBD1 or TRBD2 (5 bases each). This CDR3 spans 16 amino acids. Germline assignment: CDR1 SGHDN and CDR2 FVKESK. V was shortened by 3 bases and J by 4 bases, with 15 bases between the two germline ends. In DNA, the CDR3 is TGTGCCAGCAGCCAGGCCCTCCGGGGCCCCACCGGGGAGCTGTTTTTT. Protein sequence: CASSQALRGPTGELFF.

This clone turned up a few times. The rearrangement uses TRBV30 and TRBJ1-2; the D is unclear. The CDR3 totals 14 residues. From germline, CDR1 is GTSNPN and CDR2 SVGIG (reference sequence). V dropped 0 bases and J dropped 8 bases, with 16 bases sitting between them. CDR3 loop: CAWSVLSGREGYTF. CDR3 coding DNA: TGTGCCTGGAGTGTATTATCGGGGAGGGAAGGCTACACCTTC.

The chain carries TRBV19 and TRBJ2-7, with 8 bases fitting TRBD1. Germline assignment: CDR1 LNHDA and CDR2 SQIVND (reference sequence). The trim removed 6 bases at V and 0 bases at J, leaving 13 bases unmatched. CDR3 size: 17 residues. The CDR3 bases are TGTGCCAGTAGCAAACAGGGGGTGGGCCGTAACTCCTACGAGCAGTACTTC. It encodes CASSKQGVGRNSYEQYF.

The chain has TRBV5-4 and TRBJ2-1; weak D call: TRBD1 (5 bases). This CDR3 has 13 amino acids. V was shortened by 0 bases and J by 8 bases, with 9 bases between the two germline ends. Germline-derived CDR1 and CDR2 are SGHNT and YYREEE (reference sequence). CDR3 sequence: CASSLVQGDEQFF. Here the CDR3 DNA reads TGTGCCAGCAGCTTGGTGCAGGGCGATGAGCAGTTCTTC. Full variable domain (outside the CDR3, taken from reference TRBV5-4 and TRBJ2-1): ETGVTQSPTHLIKTRGQQVTLRCSSQSGHNTVSWYQQALGQGPQFIFQYYREEENGRGNFPPRFSGLQFPNYSSELNVNALELDDSALYLCASSLVQGDEQFFGPGTRLTVL.

The chain employs TRBV6-1 and TRBJ2-1; 9 nucleotides align to TRBD2. Germline V gives CDR1 MNHNS, CDR2 SASEGT. Germline trimming cut 6 bases from V and 5 bases from J; bases unmatched to any gene: 2. CDR3 length equals 13 residues. CDR3 bases: TGTGCCAGCAGATCTAGCGGGGACAATGAGCAGTTCTTC. Protein: CASRSSGDNEQFF.

The table lists this clone with a count of one. The V and J genes are TRBV5-1 and TRBJ2-3; D is undetermined. V lost 0 bases and J lost 7, with 18 bases in between. The CDR3 has 16 amino acids. Germline V gives CDR1 SGHRS, CDR2 YFSETQ. The CDR3, as DNA: TGCGCCAGCAGCTTGGGGCCAGCGATCATCCAGAATACGCAGTATTTT. Protein: CASSLGPAIIQNTQYF.

The rearrangement links TRBV9 to TRBJ2-3; TRBD2 aligns across 9 bases. V shed 4 bases, J shed 2 bases, and the junction held 11 bases outside the gene matches. The CDR3 length is 17 residues. Germline V CDR1 and CDR2: SGDLS, YYNGEE. The CDR3 protein is CASSSGAASGNTDTQYF. The CDR3 region has the DNA TGTGCCAGCAGCTCCGGCGCGGCTAGCGGGAACACAGATACGCAGTATTTT.

The table lists this clone with a count of one. This rearrangement joins TRBV5-4 to TRBJ1-2, with D unclear. This CDR3 has 14 amino acids. Between the trimmed V and J ends, which lost 0 bases and 2 bases, there was a span of 8 bases. CDR1 is SGHNT, CDR2 YYREEE, per germline (reference sequence). CDR3 region: CASSLGQMNYGYTF. The CDR3 nucleotides read TGTGCCAGCAGCTTGGGGCAGATGAACTATGGCTACACCTTC.

This rearrangement joins TRBV5-6 to TRBJ2-5; D perhaps matches TRBD1 (6 bases). Germline V gene data show CDR1 as SGHDT and CDR2 as YYEEEE. CDR3 size: 17 residues. V shed 0 bases and J shed 4 bases, with 19 bases lying between them. The CDR3 loop reads CASSLAIRDTRGETQYF. The CDR3 bases are TGTGCCAGCAGCTTGGCGATCCGGGACACGAGGGGAGAGACCCAGTACTTC.

The rearrangement joins TRBV6-5 to TRBJ2-2, with 9 bases matching TRBD1. J lost 3 bases, V lost 6 bases, and 2 bases had no gene match. Germline V gives CDR1 MNHEY, CDR2 SVGAGI. The CDR3 contains 14 residues. The CDR3 DNA reads as TGTGCCAGCAGGGGACAGGGCGACACCGGGGAGCTGTTTTTT. This gives the protein CASRGQGDTGELFF.